Listed below are T cell receptor beta chains from one sample, sequenced in a study of blood T cell repertoires in COVID-19. Some clones are missing from TCRdb's copy, which holds only in-frame ones; the method was immunoSEQ multiplex PCR. Of about 70,000 clones in the sample, about 90% were seen once. Sequencing input: peripheral blood. The receptors come from a human donor in a cohort sampled during active COVID-19. CDR3s leave out the opening cysteine and the closing phenylalanine or tryptophan. The D gene is left open where the match is weak. Size is stated for part of the rows, as once, few or many counts, or as a class when the clone is expanded.

v_gene: TRBV10-1
abundance: -
d_gene: TRBD1
CDR3aa: ASSESATGEEQY

v_gene: TRBV10-3
abundance: -
d_gene: TRBD1
CDR3aa: AISPTGTGFYEQY

v_gene: TRBV4-1
abundance: -
d_gene: TRBD1
CDR3aa: ASSQGPGQGVSWGT

v_gene: TRBV29-1
abundance: -
d_gene: -
CDR3aa: SVEGAGNTIY

v_gene: TRBV19
abundance: -
d_gene: -
CDR3aa: ASSIDRNGDYEQY

v_gene: TRBV3-1/TRBV3-2
abundance: -
d_gene: -
CDR3aa: ASSQDLATGYEQY

v_gene: TRBV7-9
abundance: few
d_gene: -
CDR3aa: ASSLSTDYNYGYT

v_gene: TRBV6-2/TRBV6-3
abundance: once
d_gene: -
CDR3aa: ASSYGTYEQY

v_gene: TRBV6-1
abundance: -
d_gene: TRBD1
CDR3aa: ASSEYWGQAMNTEAF

v_gene: TRBV30
abundance: -
d_gene: TRBD1
CDR3aa: AWISRAGGRGYT

v_gene: TRBV2
abundance: once
d_gene: TRBD2
CDR3aa: ASISPGLAGGPGTGELF

v_gene: TRBV11-2
abundance: -
d_gene: TRBD1
CDR3aa: ASSSHRDRVTGELF

v_gene: TRBV4-2
abundance: -
d_gene: TRBD1
CDR3aa: ASSRGTGDSPLH

v_gene: TRBV5-1
abundance: -
d_gene: TRBD2
CDR3aa: ASSSGTSVEQY

v_gene: TRBV15
abundance: once
d_gene: TRBD1
CDR3aa: ATSKPTGNYGYT

v_gene: TRBV30
abundance: -
d_gene: -
CDR3aa: ASSRGRQTNEKLF

v_gene: TRBV2
abundance: once
d_gene: TRBD1
CDR3aa: ASIGTGTFEQY

v_gene: TRBV7-3
abundance: -
d_gene: TRBD1
CDR3aa: ASSLRVLPGQGKNTEAF

v_gene: TRBV11-3
abundance: -
d_gene: -
CDR3aa: ASSFLPGSPLH

v_gene: TRBV14
abundance: -
d_gene: -
CDR3aa: ASSQARFIEQY

v_gene: TRBV12-3/TRBV12-4
abundance: -
d_gene: -
CDR3aa: ASSLNRAYT

v_gene: TRBV15
abundance: -
d_gene: TRBD1
CDR3aa: ATSVDRGSNQPQH

v_gene: TRBV2
abundance: -
d_gene: TRBD1
CDR3aa: ASGTGHNSPLH